This T cell receptor (beta chain) was recorded in a study of shared clonotypes between healthy human individuals. This clone has a handful of counts. The antigen is not known. Study-wide points: Across subsets, estimated richness was generally greater for naive than for memory populations.

V shed 7 bases, J shed 4 bases, and the junction held 4 bases outside the gene matches. The CDR3 length is 15 residues. Germline V gene data show CDR1 as MNHNY and CDR2 as SVGAGI (reference sequence). Assay used: immunoSEQ multiplex PCR; TCRdb lists only in-frame clones, some missing. Of 900,000 to 1,200,000 clones listed, more than 75% are singletons. The chain employs TRBV6-6 and TRBJ2-1; 13 bases are a match to TRBD2. The clonotype was recovered from a young man in good health. Some clones in this sample may be carry-over from other donors' samples. The sample was memory CD4+ T cells from PBMCs. Subset noted: CD45RA-negative fraction. CDR3 amino acids: CASTPGLAGYNEQFF. The CDR3 DNA reads TGTGCCAGCACCCCGGGACTAGCGGGGTACAATGAGCAGTTCTTC.